Listed below are T cell receptor beta chains from one sample, sequenced in a study of identical twins. From the 5' RACE reads, TCRdb called clonotypes with MiXCR, one entry per CDR3 protein. Among hundreds of thousands of distinct CDR3 sequences listed, roughly 7% were seen once. These same data were also listed under a study on yellow fever vaccine responses in identical twins.

The source material was memory (CD45RO+) T cells sorted from blood. These receptor sequences come from a woman aged 18-29 years in good health. Both conserved end residues are part of each CDR3. D genes are given only for firm matches.

cdr3_aa j_call v_call d_call
CASQRLDITDTQYF TRBJ2-3 TRBV27 .
CSARAARSPQETQYF TRBJ2-5 TRBV20-1 .
CASSLTAGAGGLYEQYF TRBJ2-7 TRBV5-5 TRBD2
CASSIGQVDNEQFF TRBJ2-1 TRBV5-1 TRBD1
CATSRLPGLEDGGELFF TRBJ2-2 TRBV15 TRBD2
CASSWGQVDYGYTF TRBJ1-2 TRBV5-1 TRBD1
CSARDLAGSSNEQFF TRBJ2-1 TRBV20-1 TRBD2
CASSLTYRGRFEQFF TRBJ2-1 TRBV3-1 TRBD1
CASSPPGKNTGELFF TRBJ2-2 TRBV12-3/TRBV12-4 .
CASSVTGSSYNEQFF TRBJ2-1 TRBV9 .
CASISPGSNTYNEQFF TRBJ2-1 TRBV28 .
CSARDPQGISYNEQFF TRBJ2-1 TRBV20-1 TRBD1
CASSLNDRVNTEAFF TRBJ1-1 TRBV11-1 TRBD1
CASSRDQNTGELFF TRBJ2-2 TRBV11-3 .
CASSHVLRNRDTNEKLFF TRBJ1-4 TRBV4-1 .
CASSPRTSVLTPDTQYF TRBJ2-3 TRBV9 TRBD2
CASSQGRGTPKSSEQFF TRBJ2-1 TRBV10-1 TRBD2
CAISGLIHNEQFF TRBJ2-1 TRBV10-3 .
CASSYQGGKYEQYF TRBJ2-7 TRBV6-5 .
CASSTRAGASYNEQFF TRBJ2-1 TRBV12-3/TRBV12-4 TRBD2
CASSAGQPLTTGELFF TRBJ2-2 TRBV5-1 .
CASRWEGTGYGYTF TRBJ1-2 TRBV28 .
CASTPNTDTQYF TRBJ2-3 TRBV12-3/TRBV12-4 .
CSATGQGGHEQYF TRBJ2-7 TRBV20-1 TRBD1
CASSQSGGTYNEQFF TRBJ2-1 TRBV7-2 TRBD2
CASRLGGTNTEAFF TRBJ1-1 TRBV12-3/TRBV12-4 .
CASGTGVFEQYF TRBJ2-7 TRBV6-2/TRBV6-3 .
CAVSGTTYNEQFF TRBJ2-1 TRBV12-3/TRBV12-4 TRBD2
CASSQGSSTQQYF TRBJ2-7 TRBV3-1 .
CASSKTASNQPQHF TRBJ1-5 TRBV28 .
CASSPRRYNEQFF TRBJ2-1 TRBV13 .
CASSLGLAGVVSDTQYF TRBJ2-3 TRBV7-2 TRBD2
CASSLVGTGGTYGYTF TRBJ1-2 TRBV28 TRBD1
CASKRSGSNNEQFF TRBJ2-1 TRBV6-1 TRBD2
CASSELQGLINEKLFF TRBJ1-4 TRBV28 .
CASSEAGEQYF TRBJ2-7 TRBV2 .
CSVTGTGDGELFF TRBJ2-2 TRBV29-1 TRBD1
CSARDPAGSHSGNTIYF TRBJ1-3 TRBV20-1 .
CASSLVTPGQGAGDTQYF TRBJ2-3 TRBV11-2 TRBD1
CASKRDFEQYF TRBJ2-7 TRBV5-1 .
CASSFGRGTGGVGTDTQYF TRBJ2-3 TRBV7-8 TRBD1
CASSRRINCSTNEKLFF TRBJ1-4 TRBV21-1 .
CAISEFGTGPQETQYF TRBJ2-5 TRBV10-3 TRBD1
CASQPGGGTDTQYF TRBJ2-3 TRBV5-1 .
CASSLGGLPGQGTGELFF TRBJ2-2 TRBV7-8 TRBD1
CASSPGLSQYNEQFF TRBJ2-1 TRBV18 .
CASSRLGGDSPLHF TRBJ1-6 TRBV5-1 .
CSVESGYNEQFF TRBJ2-1 TRBV29-1 .
CAIMASGRAHTDTQYF TRBJ2-3 TRBV10-3 TRBD2
CASSTYSTSGLYNEQFF TRBJ2-1 TRBV6-1 TRBD2
CSASVGALNEQFF TRBJ2-1 TRBV20-1 .
CASSLDSLNTEAFF TRBJ1-1 TRBV12-3/TRBV12-4 .
CASSLVAGHQPQHF TRBJ1-5 TRBV12-3/TRBV12-4 .
CASSPPVDTGELFF TRBJ2-2 TRBV18 .
CASSFAGGGLAGEQFF TRBJ2-1 TRBV9 TRBD2
CARGKGIPSYEQYF TRBJ2-7 TRBV5-5 .